The T cell receptor beta chain under discussion was sequenced for a study of blood T cell repertoires in COVID-19. Assay: immunoSEQ multiplex PCR; the TCRdb copy retains only in-frame clones and omits some. The sample consists of some 64,000 clones, approximately 80% of them appearing once. CDR3 length: 17 amino acids. CDR1 and CDR2 (germline): SNHLY, FYNNEI. V gave up 6 bases and J gave up 0 bases; unmatched junction bases: 11. The sequenced material came from peripheral blood. The chain has TRBV2 and TRBJ2-1; 7 nucleotides agree with TRBD2. The sequence was collected from a man in his fifties or sixties with acute or convalescent COVID-19. CDR3: CASRPLFGGSSYNEQFF. CDR3 DNA sequence: TGTGCCAGCAGGCCCCTGTTTGGCGGGAGCTCCTACAATGAGCAGTTCTTC.